This note documents a single T cell receptor beta chain sequence. Clones were sequenced by immunoSEQ multiplex PCR, and TCRdb holds only the in-frame ones, with some missing. The sample yields approximately 65,000 clones, 85% to 95% seen once. Germline CDR1 KGHSH, CDR2 LQKENI. The V end was cut by 3 bases, the J end by 1 base, with 12 bases between. There are 15 residues in the CDR3. The data are from a study of T cells after somatic rescue of genetic block. The clonotype was recovered from a middle-aged man. Sequencing used peripheral blood mononuclear cells (PBMCs). The chain recombines TRBV18 with TRBJ2-5; D possibly corresponds to TRBD2 (5 bases). The CDR3 DNA reads as TGTGCCAGCTCACCTTACGGGAACTCCCAAGAGACCCAGTACTTC. This sequence encodes CASSPYGNSQETQYF.